Presented here are 11 T cell receptor beta chains from one specimen sequenced in a study of blood T cell repertoires in COVID-19. Here immunoSEQ multiplex PCR was the method, and the copy in TCRdb shows in-frame clones only, minus some. The profile covers tens of thousands of clones, with almost 85% appearing a single time and around 8.6% taken by the ten largest. The sequencing sample was made of peripheral blood. These receptors originate from a man older than 75 with active COVID-19.

V usage is TRBV9 and J usage is TRBJ2-7, with 7 bases fitting TRBD2. Germline values: CDR1 SGDLS, CDR2 YYNGEE. The trim removed 0 bases at V and 0 bases at J, leaving 9 bases unmatched. This CDR3 comprises 17 residues. The CDR3 DNA sequence: TGTGCCAGCAGCGTAGCGGGGGGTGGCAGTGCCTCCTACGAGCAGTACTTC. Its translation is CASSVAGGGSASYEQYF.

The V gene is TRBV7-6, the J gene TRBJ2-1, with TRBD1 identical over 8 bases. V shed 4 bases and J 7 bases; nucleotides not matched to a gene: 6. The CDR3 has 14 amino acids. Germline CDR1 and CDR2: SGHVS and FNYEAQ. CDR3 region: CASSSQGAFNEQFF. In DNA, the CDR3 is TGTGCCAGCAGCTCTCAGGGGGCTTTTAATGAGCAGTTCTTC.

The V and J genes are TRBV5-6 and TRBJ2-3; 8 bases fit TRBD2. This CDR3 is built from 15 residues. The germline V gene has CDR1 SGHDT and CDR2 YYEEEE. After removal of 4 bases from V and 7 bases from J, the junction contained 11 bases not matched to a gene. The chain's CDR3 is CASSGGLGTRNTQYF. As DNA, the CDR3 is TGTGCCAGCAGCGGGGGACTAGGGACCCGGAATACGCAGTATTTT.

The sample holds one count of this clone. V gene TRBV20-1 combines with J gene TRBJ2-7, with 12 bases identical to TRBD1. CDR1 and CDR2 (germline): DFQATT, SNEGSKA (reference sequence). The CDR3 is 15 residues long. The junction had 13 bases not matched to a gene; V was cut back by 6 bases and J by 7 bases. CDR3 residues: CSASDRDRGQVEQYF. Written as DNA, the CDR3 is TGCAGTGCGAGTGACCGGGACAGGGGGCAAGTGGAGCAGTACTTC.

This sequence joins TRBV5-4 and TRBJ2-1, with 9 bases fitting TRBD2. CDR3 length equals 15 residues. Germline-derived CDR1 and CDR2 are SGHNT and YYREEE (reference sequence). Trimming took 4 bases from V and 6 from J; bases not matched to a gene: 8. The CDR3 DNA reads as TGTGCCAGCAGCCCTGCGGGACTAGCAGCCAATGAGCAGTTCTTC. It codes for CASSPAGLAANEQFF.

The CDR3 DNA reads TGTGCCACCAGTGGTAGGGGACAGAGCACCGGGGAGCTGTTTTTT. This codes for CATSGRGQSTGELFF. This sequence joins TRBV24-1 and TRBJ2-2; 7 bases line up with TRBD1. J lost 4 bases, V lost 5 bases, and 6 bases had no gene match. The CDR3 is made up of 15 amino acids. The germline V gene has CDR1 KGHDR and CDR2 SFDVKD.

The rearrangement links TRBV10-3 to TRBJ2-5; TRBD1 aligns across 9 bases. The CDR3 length is 15 residues. Germline V gene lookup returns CDR1 ENHRY and CDR2 SYGVKD. J lost 4 bases, V lost 2 bases, and 5 bases had no gene match. CDR3 sequence (DNA): TGTGCCATCAGTGAGCTCAGGACAGGGGCAGAGACCCAGTACTTC. This gives the protein CAISELRTGAETQYF.

The rearrangement links TRBV18 to TRBJ1-2; 9 positions agree with TRBD1. V lost 3 bases and J lost 4; bases outside the gene matches: 9. CDR1 is KGHSH and CDR2 is LQKENI in the germline V gene. CDR3 length equals 16 residues. CDR3 sequence reads: CASSPLPGQGGYGYTF. In DNA, the CDR3 is TGTGCCAGCTCACCCTTACCGGGACAGGGAGGCTATGGCTACACCTTC.

In nucleotides, the CDR3 is TGTGCCACCAGTGATGCAAAGGCAGGGAATGAGCAGTTCTTC. It is translated as CATSDAKAGNEQFF. The V and J genes are TRBV24-1 and TRBJ2-1; a weak D match, TRBD1 (5 bases). The V end was cut by 3 bases, the J end by 7 bases, with 12 bases between. The CDR3 runs 14 residues. Germline loops: CDR1 KGHDR, CDR2 SFDVKD.

The chain combines TRBV6-6 with TRBJ1-2, with D possibly TRBD1 on 5 matching bases. CDR3 length: 12 residues. With 7 bases removed from V and 6 bases from J, the gap between germline ends came to 12 bases. Germline V lookup: CDR1 MNHNY, CDR2 SVGAGI (reference sequence). The CDR3 region has the DNA TGTGCCAGCAAGGAGGGGACCGATGGCTACACCTTC. Amino acids: CASKEGTDGYTF.

The chain combines TRBV2 with TRBJ2-3; D unclear. Between the trimmed V and J ends, which lost 4 bases and 0 bases, there was a span of 11 bases. This CDR3 is 15 amino acids long. Germline V gene data show CDR1 as SNHLY and CDR2 as FYNNEI. CDR3 DNA sequence: TGTGCCAGCAGTGTTTGGAGACCCAGCACAGATACGCAGTATTTT. It is translated as CASSVWRPSTDTQYF.